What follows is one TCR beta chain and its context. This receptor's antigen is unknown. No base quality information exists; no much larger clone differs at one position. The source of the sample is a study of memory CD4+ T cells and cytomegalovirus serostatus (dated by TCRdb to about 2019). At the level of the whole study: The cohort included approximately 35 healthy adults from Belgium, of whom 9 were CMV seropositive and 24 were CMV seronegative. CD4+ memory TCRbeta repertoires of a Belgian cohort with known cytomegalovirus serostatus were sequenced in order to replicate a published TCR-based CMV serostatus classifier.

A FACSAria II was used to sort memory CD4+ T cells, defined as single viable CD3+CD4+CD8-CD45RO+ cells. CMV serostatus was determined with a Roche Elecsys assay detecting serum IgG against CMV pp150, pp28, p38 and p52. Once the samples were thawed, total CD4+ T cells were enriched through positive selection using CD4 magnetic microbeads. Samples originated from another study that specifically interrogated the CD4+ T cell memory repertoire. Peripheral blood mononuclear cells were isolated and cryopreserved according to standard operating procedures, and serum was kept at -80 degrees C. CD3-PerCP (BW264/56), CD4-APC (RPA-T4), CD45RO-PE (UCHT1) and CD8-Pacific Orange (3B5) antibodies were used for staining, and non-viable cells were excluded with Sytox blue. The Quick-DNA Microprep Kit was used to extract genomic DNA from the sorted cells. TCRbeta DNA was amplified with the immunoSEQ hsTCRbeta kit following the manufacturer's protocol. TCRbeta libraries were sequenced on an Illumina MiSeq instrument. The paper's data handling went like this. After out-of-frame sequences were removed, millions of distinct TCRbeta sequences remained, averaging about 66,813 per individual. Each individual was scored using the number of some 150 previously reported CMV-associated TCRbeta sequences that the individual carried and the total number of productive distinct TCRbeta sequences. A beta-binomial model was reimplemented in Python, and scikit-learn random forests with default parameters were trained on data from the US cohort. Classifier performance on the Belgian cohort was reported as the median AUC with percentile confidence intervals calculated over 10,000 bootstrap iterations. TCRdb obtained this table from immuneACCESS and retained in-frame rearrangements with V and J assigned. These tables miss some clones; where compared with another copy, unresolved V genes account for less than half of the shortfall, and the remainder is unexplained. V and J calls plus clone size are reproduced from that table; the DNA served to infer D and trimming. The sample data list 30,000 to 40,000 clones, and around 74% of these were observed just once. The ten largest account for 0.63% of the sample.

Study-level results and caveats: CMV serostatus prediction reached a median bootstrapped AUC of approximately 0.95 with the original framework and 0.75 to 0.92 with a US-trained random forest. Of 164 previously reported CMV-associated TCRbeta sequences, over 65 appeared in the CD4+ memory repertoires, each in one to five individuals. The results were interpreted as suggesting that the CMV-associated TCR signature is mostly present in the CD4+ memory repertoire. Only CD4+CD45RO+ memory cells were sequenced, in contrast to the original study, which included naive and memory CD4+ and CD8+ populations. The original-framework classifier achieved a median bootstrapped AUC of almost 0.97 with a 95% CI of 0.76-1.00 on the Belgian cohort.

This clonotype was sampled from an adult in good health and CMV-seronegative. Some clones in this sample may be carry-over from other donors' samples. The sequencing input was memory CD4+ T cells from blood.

The sequenced DNA is TGTGCCAGCAGCGCGACAGGGGGCTCCGGGGAGCTGTTTTTT. Its protein product is CASSATGGSGELFF. Recombination joined TRBV9 with TRBJ2-2; the central 10 bases match TRBD1. Here V drops 3 bases and J drops 6 bases, and the junction holds 2 bases not matched to any gene. CDR1 and CDR2, looked up from the germline V gene, are SGDLS and YYNGEE. Spanning cysteine to phenylalanine, the CDR3 consists of 14 amino acids. Of all the DNA, just the CDR3 is kept, 42 bases in frame from base 1.